Each of the 32 T cell receptor beta chains below was sequenced from the same sample in a study of blood T cell repertoires in COVID-19. Profiling relied on immunoSEQ multiplex PCR, and the TCRdb table lists in-frame clones only, not all of them. The sample holds 250,000 to 350,000 clones, about 89% seen once. Sequencing was carried out using peripheral blood. These receptors were obtained from a woman aged 60-70 years with acute or convalescent COVID-19.

This chain joins TRBV19 and TRBJ1-2; the match to TRBD1 covers 10 bases. The trim removed 4 bases at V and 7 bases at J, leaving 9 bases unmatched. Germline lookup yields CDR1 LNHDA and CDR2 SQIVND (reference sequence). The CDR3 contains 15 residues. CDR3 protein: CASSTRDRGSGGYTF. The CDR3 region has the DNA TGTGCCAGTAGTACCCGGGACAGGGGATCCGGTGGCTACACCTTC. The full variable domain, with the rest looked up from reference TRBV19 and TRBJ1-2, is DGGITQSPKYLFRKEGQNVTLSCEQNLNHDAMYWYRQDPGQGLRLIYYSQIVNDFQKGDIAEGYSVSREKKESFPLTVTSAQKNPTAFYLCASSTRDRGSGGYTFGSGTRLTVV.

The chain employs TRBV3-1 (or the pseudogene TRBV3-2) and TRBJ2-2; D is possibly TRBD1 (6 bases). V was trimmed by 1 base and J by 1 base, leaving 13 bases between them. Germline V CDR1 and CDR2: LGHDT, YNNKEL (reference sequence). This CDR3 contains 17 residues. CDR3 coding DNA: TGTGCCAGCAGCCAAGTGTTCGCAGGGGAGAACACCGGGGAGCTGTTTTTT. It is translated as CASSQVFAGENTGELFF.

The sample holds one count of this clone. This rearrangement joins TRBV5-4 to TRBJ1-2, with 9 bases aligning to TRBD1. Germline V gives CDR1 SGHNT, CDR2 YYREEE (reference sequence). This CDR3 is 14 amino acids long. Trimming at V came to 4 bases and at J to 1 base, leaving 2 bases not matched to a gene. The CDR3 protein is CASSPGQGNYGYTF. DNA for the CDR3: TGTGCCAGCAGCCCGGGACAGGGTAACTATGGCTACACCTTC.

The V and J genes are TRBV7-2 and TRBJ2-7; the match to TRBD2 covers 10 bases. Germline CDR1 is SGHTA and CDR2 is FQGNSA. CDR3 size: 19 residues. The J segment lost 2 bases and the V segment lost 2 bases, leaving 15 bases of the junction unmatched. For the CDR3, the DNA is TGTGCCAGCAGCTTAAGAGCGGGAGGGCCGGGAGAGTGGGCCTACGAGCAGTACTTC. Protein product: CASSLRAGGPGEWAYEQYF.

The chain uses TRBV4-3 and TRBJ1-5; 7 nucleotides match TRBD1. V shed 4 bases and J 8 bases; nucleotides not matched to a gene: 5. CDR3 size: 13 residues. The V gene's germline CDR1 is LGHNA and CDR2 YSLEER. In DNA form, the CDR3 reads TGCGCCAGCAGCCCAGGGGGTAAGGAGCCCCAGCATTTT. This translates into CASSPGGKEPQHF.

This chain's CDR3 is CANITGMTSYEQYF. The DNA of the CDR3 is TGTGCCAACATTACAGGGATGACCTCCTACGAGCAGTACTTC. The chain joins TRBV21-1 to TRBJ2-7; the table's D call TRBD1 went unverified against the DNA. TRBV21-1 is designated a pseudogene. The CDR3 contains 14 residues.

CDR3 sequence (DNA): TGTGCCAGCAGCTTAGGGACAGGGATGAACACTGAAGCTTTCTTT. Translating gives CASSLGTGMNTEAFF. The chain couples TRBV13 to TRBJ1-1; 7 bases map to TRBD1. The CDR3 runs 15 residues. Germline V gene data show CDR1 as PRHDT and CDR2 as FYEKMQ (reference sequence). V shed 0 bases and J 0 bases; nucleotides not matched to a gene: 1.

As regards this clone: Other DNA sequences in this specimen translate into the identical CDR3. The gene calls are TRBV7-2 and TRBJ1-5, with D tentatively TRBD1 (5 bases). The CDR3 loop spans 14 amino acids. Deletions cut 1 base from V and 4 bases from J, with 8 bases between. Germline CDR1 and CDR2: SGHTA and FQGNSA. The DNA of the CDR3 is TGTGCCAGCAGCTTAGAACGGGGGAATCAGCCCCAGCATTTT. Its translation is CASSLERGNQPQHF.

The CDR3 region is CASSAGTDNSPLHF. Here the CDR3 DNA reads TGTGCCAGCAGCGCCGGGACAGATAATTCACCCCTCCACTTT. V and J are TRBV7-9 and TRBJ1-6, with 7 positions matching TRBD1. CDR3 length equals 14 residues. Germline V gene sequence: CDR1 SEHNR, CDR2 FQNEAQ (reference sequence). With 5 bases clipped from V and 5 bases from J, the junction kept 3 bases outside the gene matches.

The rearrangement joins TRBV24-1 to TRBJ1-2, with a tentative D call TRBD1 (6 bases). The CDR3 covers 13 residues. Germline V gene sequence: CDR1 KGHDR, CDR2 SFDVKD. Trimming pared 9 bases from V and 7 bases from J, leaving 17 bases between. The DNA of the CDR3 is TGTGCCACCTCGAGGCGGGGGGCGGTTGGCTACACCTTC. Its translation: CATSRRGAVGYTF.

The chain recombines TRBV28 with TRBJ1-5; 7 bases are shared with TRBD1. Germline CDR1 is MDHEN and CDR2 is SYDVKM. The junction had 5 bases not matched to a gene; V was cut back by 6 bases and J by 6 bases. This CDR3 is built from 13 residues. CDR3 in amino acids: CASRRQGGQPQHF. CDR3 nucleotides: TGTGCCAGCAGGAGACAGGGTGGTCAGCCCCAGCATTTT.

This clone appeared a single time. The chain couples TRBV6-5 to TRBJ1-1; 9 positions match TRBD1. After removal of 6 bases from V and 1 base from J, the junction contained 3 bases not matched to a gene. Germline lookup yields CDR1 MNHEY and CDR2 SVGAGI. The CDR3 spans 14 residues. As DNA, the CDR3 is TGTGCCAGCAGCCCACAGGGGGCGAACACTGAAGCTTTCTTT. Encoded protein: CASSPQGANTEAFF.

This clone was recorded a few times. This chain uses TRBV9 with TRBJ1-2; no clear D gene. V was clipped by 0 bases and J by 0 bases, with 6 bases between them. The V gene's germline CDR1 is SGDLS and CDR2 YYNGEE. The CDR3 is made up of 14 amino acids. The CDR3 is CASSVESSNYGYTF. The CDR3 DNA reads as TGTGCCAGCAGCGTAGAATCTTCTAACTATGGCTACACCTTC. The entire variable domain, with the rest obtained from reference TRBV9 and TRBJ1-2, is as follows: DSGVTQTPKHLITATGQRVTLRCSPRSGDLSVYWYQQSLDQGLQFLIQYYNGEERAKGNILERFSAQQFPDLHSELNLSSLELGDSALYFCASSVESSNYGYTFGSGTRLTVV.

The count of this clone is one. The chain joins TRBV5-1 to TRBJ2-2; TRBD2 aligns across 8 bases. This CDR3 comprises 15 residues. V was pared by 5 bases and J by 0 bases, with 3 bases of the junction left unmatched. Germline V CDR1 and CDR2: SGHRS, YFSETQ. CDR3: CASSYSGANTGELFF. DNA of the CDR3: TGCGCCAGCAGTTATAGCGGGGCGAACACCGGGGAGCTGTTTTTT.

This sequence joins TRBV30 and TRBJ1-5; D gene unclear. The V gene's germline CDR1 is GTSNPN and CDR2 SVGIG (reference sequence). The ends were cut back, 3 bases at V and 4 bases at J, with 16 bases in the middle. This CDR3 has 15 residues. CDR3 region: CAWSRGGQANQPQHF. The CDR3 DNA reads TGTGCCTGGAGCCGAGGAGGCCAGGCAAATCAGCCCCAGCATTTT.

This chain uses TRBV20-1 with TRBJ1-4, with 7 bases fitting TRBD1. Trimming at V came to 3 bases and at J to 8 bases, leaving 9 bases not matched to a gene. Per the germline V gene, CDR1 is DFQATT and CDR2 is SNEGSKA (reference sequence). There are 14 residues in the CDR3. CDR3 sequence (DNA): TGCAGTGCTAGTCTAACAGGGGAGTACGAAAAACTGTTTTTT. Protein product: CSASLTGEYEKLFF.

V is TRBV19 and J is TRBJ1-1; TRBD1 aligns across 8 bases. The germline CDR1 and CDR2 sequences are LNHDA and SQIVND (reference sequence). Unmatched junction bases numbered 6, after V lost 4 bases and J lost 5 bases. The CDR3 consists of 14 residues. CDR3 amino acids: CASSTGQGTTEAFF. CDR3 bases: TGTGCCAGTAGTACCGGACAGGGAACAACTGAAGCTTTCTTT.

The rearrangement uses TRBV29-1 and TRBJ2-1, with TRBD1 identical over 8 bases. V trimming: 7 bases; J trimming: 5 bases; junction bases outside the gene matches: 7. This CDR3 spans 13 amino acids. The germline gives CDR1 SQVTM, CDR2 ANQGSEA. The CDR3 coding sequence is TGCAGCGCCTGGGGACAGGTCAACAATGAGCAGTTCTTC. This sequence encodes CSAWGQVNNEQFF.

This chain connects TRBV2 to TRBJ2-3; 7 bases align to TRBD2. CDR1 is SNHLY, CDR2 FYNNEI, per germline. The V and J ends lost 8 bases and 2 bases, in that order; junction bases with no gene match: 10. This CDR3 is built from 15 residues. This CDR3 reads CASPLSRGNTDTQYF. CDR3 DNA sequence: TGTGCCAGCCCGCTCTCGCGGGGGAACACAGATACGCAGTATTTT.

The rearrangement joins TRBV5-1 to TRBJ1-5, with D perhaps TRBD1 (6 bases). This CDR3 spans 16 amino acids. V was pared by 0 bases and J by 5 bases, with 15 bases between. Germline CDR1 and CDR2: SGHRS and YFSETQ. The CDR3 here is CASSLEGGAGDQPQHF. DNA of the CDR3: TGCGCCAGCAGCTTGGAAGGGGGGGCGGGCGATCAGCCCCAGCATTTT. Based on the CDR3 plus reference TRBV5-1 and TRBJ1-5, the full variable domain is KAGVTQTPRYLIKTRGQQVTLSCSPISGHRSVSWYQQTPGQGLQFLFEYFSETQRNKGNFPGRFSGRQFSNSRSEMNVSTLELGDSALYLCASSLEGGAGDQPQHFGDGTRLSIL.

This chain joins TRBV7-6 and TRBJ2-1; possibly TRBD2 for D (5 bases). Germline V gene sequence: CDR1 SGHVS, CDR2 FNYEAQ. This CDR3 comprises 16 residues. The V end was cut by 6 bases, the J end by 0 bases, with 15 bases between. CDR3 protein: CASRGDGESSYNEQFF. For the CDR3, the DNA is TGTGCCAGCAGAGGTGACGGGGAGAGCTCCTACAATGAGCAGTTCTTC.

The chain uses TRBV6-5 and TRBJ1-5; 8 bases map to TRBD1. The CDR3 extends over 13 amino acids. Germline V gene data show CDR1 as MNHEY and CDR2 as SVGAGI. The J segment lost 4 bases and the V segment lost 6 bases, leaving 2 bases of the junction unmatched. The CDR3: CASSRGPNQPQHF. CDR3 coding DNA: TGTGCCAGCAGCAGGGGGCCAAATCAGCCCCAGCATTTT.

V usage is TRBV5-5 and J usage is TRBJ2-1; D is possibly TRBD2 (5 bases). V was cut by 0 bases and J by 9 bases, with 19 bases left in between. Per the germline V gene, CDR1 is SGHKS and CDR2 is YYEKEE (reference sequence). CDR3 size: 16 residues. CDR3 sequence reads: CASSLEALVLTGEQFF. The CDR3 DNA reads as TGTGCCAGCAGCTTGGAGGCACTAGTTCTGACGGGTGAGCAGTTCTTC.

The chain joins TRBV20-1 to TRBJ1-1; maybe TRBD1 (5 bases). The V gene lost 7 bases and the J gene lost 11 bases, with 14 bases spanning the gap. CDR3 size: 10 residues. Germline CDR1 is DFQATT and CDR2 is SNEGSKA (reference sequence). The CDR3 here is CSVEGVWAFF. DNA of the CDR3: TGCAGTGTCGAAGGGGTGTGGGCTTTCTTT.

The chain couples TRBV6-5 to TRBJ2-5, with 8 bases aligning to TRBD1. Germline V gene sequence: CDR1 MNHEY, CDR2 SVGAGI. After removal of 6 bases from V and 4 bases from J, the junction contained 4 bases not matched to a gene. The CDR3 has 13 residues. The CDR3 DNA reads TGTGCCAGCAGAAGGACAGGGTTAGAGACCCAGTACTTC. Translation: CASRRTGLETQYF.

V and J are TRBV6-1 and TRBJ1-1; D perhaps matches TRBD1 (6 bases). CDR3 length: 16 residues. Germline V gene data show CDR1 as MNHNS and CDR2 as SASEGT. Trimming shortened V by 6 bases and J by 6 bases, and 23 bases separated the two germline ends. The CDR3 loop reads CASREMAGQRSAEAFF. The CDR3 bases are TGTGCCAGCAGGGAAATGGCTGGACAGCGGTCGGCTGAAGCTTTCTTT.

This rearrangement joins TRBV6-5 to TRBJ2-2, with a weak D call TRBD1 (5 bases). CDR1 and CDR2 (germline): MNHEY, SVGAGI. Between the trimmed V and J ends, which lost 6 bases and 4 bases, there was a span of 15 bases. The CDR3 consists of 15 residues. The CDR3 DNA follows: TGTGCCAGCAGACCGCCGTGGGGCAGCACCGGGGAGCTGTTTTTT. This gives the protein CASRPPWGSTGELFF.

This chain connects TRBV28 to TRBJ2-1; 7 bases are shared with TRBD2. J lost 9 bases, V lost 10 bases, and 9 bases had no gene match. CDR1 is MDHEN, CDR2 SYDVKM, per germline. This CDR3 comprises 12 residues. CDR3 amino acids: CATSGLRSEQFF. The CDR3, as DNA: TGTGCCACCTCGGGACTACGGAGTGAGCAGTTCTTC.

V gene TRBV7-5 combines with J gene TRBJ2-2; the table's TRBD1 call for D was not verified on the DNA. TRBV7-5 constitutes a pseudogene. The CDR3 contains 14 residues. Here the CDR3 reads CARSPTGNTGELFF. The CDR3 DNA follows: TGTGCCAGAAGCCCGACAGGGAACACCGGGGAGCTGTTTTTT.

The chain has TRBV29-1 and TRBJ2-5; maybe TRBD2 (6 bases). The germline CDR1 and CDR2 sequences are SQVTM and ANQGSEA. The CDR3 has 14 amino acids. Trimming took 4 bases from V and 1 from J, leaving 13 bases between them. CDR3 loop: CSVAKRAFQETQYF. The CDR3 bases are TGCAGCGTTGCGAAGCGGGCCTTCCAAGAGACCCAGTACTTC. The whole variable domain, remainder taken from reference TRBV29-1 and TRBJ2-5, is SAVISQKPSRDICQRGTSLTIQCQVDSQVTMMFWYRQQPGQSLTLIATANQGSEATYESGFVIDKFPISRPNLTFSTLTVSNMSPEDSSIYLCSVAKRAFQETQYFGPGTRLLVL.

This clone is a singleton in its sample. The genes are TRBV9 and TRBJ1-4, with a possible D match to TRBD1 (5 bases). V was clipped by 0 bases and J by 6 bases, with 12 bases between them. Germline CDR1 reads SGDLS; CDR2 reads YYNGEE. CDR3 length: 15 amino acids. The CDR3 nucleotides read TGTGCCAGCAGCGTAGGGGGGGACCCATATGAAAAACTGTTTTTT. Its translation is CASSVGGDPYEKLFF.

V is TRBV5-1 and J is TRBJ2-1; 9 nucleotides match TRBD2. The J segment lost 1 base and the V segment lost 4 bases, leaving 9 bases of the junction unmatched. The germline CDR1 and CDR2 sequences are SGHRS and YFSETQ. The CDR3 covers 17 residues. The CDR3 spells CASSRAGSGSSYNEQFF. CDR3 in DNA: TGCGCCAGCAGCCGGGCGGGTAGCGGGAGTTCCTACAATGAGCAGTTCTTC.